This TCR beta chain was recovered during a study of blood T cell repertoires in COVID-19. Across the whole study: Sites across the United States, Italy and Spain contributed samples from acute and convalescent COVID-19. PBMCs, B-cell-depleted T cells, or T cells provided the cDNA or gDNA that made up the material.

The V gene lost 5 bases and the J gene lost 0 bases, with 9 bases spanning the gap. The CDR3 runs to 13 residues. Germline V gene lookup returns CDR1 SGHDT and CDR2 YYEEEE. Authors' analysis steps: Reference gene primer amplification yielded estimated nucleated cell counts. Libraries were prepared by immunoSEQ multiplex PCR; TCRdb keeps only in-frame clonotypes and omits some of them. For V, J and clone size, that table is used; D and trimming come from the DNA. This sample has 110,000 to 150,000 clones, with approximately 86% found just once. Sequenced: peripheral blood. V is TRBV5-6 and J is TRBJ2-7, with D possibly being TRBD1 (6 bases). The TCR originated in a human donor in a cohort sampled during active COVID-19. CDR3 nucleotides: TGTGCCAGCAGTTGGACAGCCTCCTACGAGCAGTACTTC. As protein: CASSWTASYEQYF.